This entry concerns a single T cell receptor (beta chain). The sample belongs to a study of blood T cell repertoires in COVID-19. Study background: The United States, Italy and Spain were the sources of the acute and convalescent COVID-19 samples.

Sequencing used immunoSEQ multiplex PCR; TCRdb keeps in-frame clones, though not all of them. This table holds 300,000 to 400,000 clones, approximately 86% found once. The CDR3 extends over 12 amino acids. The germline gives CDR1 SQVTM, CDR2 ANQGSEA. Trimming pared 7 bases from V and 2 bases from J, leaving 9 bases between. The rearrangement links TRBV29-1 to TRBJ2-1; D not resolved. The sequenced material came from peripheral blood. The sequence was obtained from a woman in her fifties or sixties with COVID-19, enrolled during active disease. The DNA for the CDR3 is TGCAGCGGATCTAGTGCCTACAATGAGCAGTTCTTC. Its translation: CSGSSAYNEQFF.